Listed here are 2 T cell receptor beta chains from one sample, sequenced in a study of cytomegalovirus exposure and HLA in healthy donors. 13 Jbeta primers and 60 Vbeta primers were used for the PCR. Using immunoSEQ multiplex PCR, the repertoire was profiled, and TCRdb retains in-frame clones only, with some absent. The table has tens of thousands of clones, less than 85% seen once. The sequenced sample consisted of PBMCs. Receptors were obtained from a woman in her thirties in good health and CMV-seropositive.

About this clone: The sample holds other DNA sequences that translate to the same CDR3. The CDR3 spells CASSAQGLAGEYNEQFF. The CDR3 coding sequence is TGTGCCAGCAGCGCCCAGGGATTGGCGGGGGAATACAATGAGCAGTTCTTC. The V call is TRBV9, the J call TRBJ2-1, with 7 bases identical to TRBD2. This CDR3 spans 17 amino acids. From germline, CDR1 is SGDLS and CDR2 YYNGEE. The junction had 13 bases not matched to a gene; V was cut back by 3 bases and J by 4 bases.

V and J are TRBV5-1 and TRBJ2-5; D possibly corresponds to TRBD2 (6 bases). The end of the DNA fits TRBJ2-7 better, so the J call may be wrong. There are 13 residues in the CDR3. Germline CDR1 and CDR2: SGHRS and YFSETQ. CDR3 residues: CASRPGTGDEQYF. The CDR3 DNA reads TGCGCCAGCAGGCCGGGGACGGGGGACGAGCAGTACTTC.